Each of the 11 T cell receptor beta chains below was sequenced from the same sample in a study of blood T cell repertoires in COVID-19. Sequenced by immunoSEQ multiplex PCR; TCRdb stores in-frame clones only, minus some. The sample gives 200,000 to 250,000 clones, 65% to 90% of which show up once; roughly 4% is in the top ten. Input material: PBMCs or T cells enriched from blood (not recorded which). The receptors were gathered from a woman in her twenties or thirties who had been exposed to COVID-19.

This clone has more than one count but fewer than ten. This chain joins TRBV4-1 and TRBJ2-3, with TRBD2 identical over 8 bases. V lost 0 bases and J lost 5; bases outside the gene matches: 7. The CDR3 extends over 16 amino acids. From germline, CDR1 is MGHRA and CDR2 YSYEKL. CDR3 DNA: TGCGCCAGCAGCCAAGACGGACTAGCCACCCTAGATACGCAGTATTTT. It encodes CASSQDGLATLDTQYF.

The chain has TRBV27 and TRBJ1-1; TRBD1 aligns across 8 bases. V lost 5 bases, J lost 5 bases, and 4 bases stayed unmatched. The CDR3 is made up of 13 amino acids. Per the germline V gene, CDR1 is MNHEY and CDR2 is SMNVEV (reference sequence). This CDR3 reads CASSPRTGTEAFF. CDR3 DNA: TGTGCCAGCAGTCCTCGGACAGGGACTGAAGCTTTCTTT.

The chain uses TRBV4-1 and TRBJ2-7; TRBD1 might be the D (6 bases). The CDR3 sequence is 16 residues long. The germline V and J ends were trimmed by 0 bases and 5 bases, with 17 bases remaining between them. CDR1 is MGHRA, CDR2 YSYEKL, per germline. The CDR3 sequence: CASSQDPPARGHEQYF. CDR3 sequence (DNA): TGCGCCAGCAGCCAAGACCCCCCCGCCAGGGGCCACGAGCAGTACTTC.

The chain uses TRBV2 and TRBJ1-2; D unclear. Per germline, CDR1 SNHLY and CDR2 FYNNEI. With 7 bases removed from V and 7 bases from J, the gap between germline ends came to 16 bases. This CDR3 is built from 13 residues. The CDR3 sequence is CASTNGGLTGYTF. CDR3 nucleotides: TGTGCCAGCACTAACGGCGGACTCACTGGCTACACCTTC.

The genes are TRBV11-2 and TRBJ2-6; D may be TRBD2 (6 bases). The V gene lost 4 bases and the J gene lost 11 bases, with 15 bases spanning the gap. Germline V gene lookup returns CDR1 SGHAT and CDR2 FQNNGV. The length of the CDR3 is 14 residues. The CDR3 region is CASSSWGERDVLTF. The CDR3 region has the DNA TGTGCCAGCAGCTCCTGGGGGGAGAGGGACGTCCTGACTTTC.

V and J are TRBV10-1 and TRBJ1-1; the D is unclear. Germline V lookup: CDR1 WNHNN, CDR2 SYGVQD (reference sequence). Trimming left V 4 bases short and J 6 bases short, with 9 bases between. This CDR3 spans 12 amino acids. CDR3 amino acids: CASSATGSEAFF. CDR3 nucleotides: TGCGCCAGCAGTGCGACGGGATCTGAAGCTTTCTTT.

This chain uses TRBV6-5 with TRBJ1-5, with D possibly matching TRBD1 (5 bases). V gave up 5 bases and J gave up 3 bases, with 14 bases separating them. Germline V CDR1 and CDR2: MNHEY, SVGAGI. CDR3 length equals 15 residues. Written as DNA, the CDR3 is TGTGCCAGCAGTAAGCTACAGGTGAACAATCAGCCCCAGCATTTT. It specifies CASSKLQVNNQPQHF.

J is TRBJ1-1 and V is TRBV5-4, with D perhaps matching TRBD1 (6 bases). CDR3 size: 16 residues. Trimming removed 4 bases from V and 0 bases from J, with 16 bases in between. The germline V gene has CDR1 SGHNT and CDR2 YYREEE (reference sequence). For the CDR3, the DNA is TGTGCCAGCAGCCCCAACACAGGGTTCATGAACACTGAAGCTTTCTTT. This sequence encodes CASSPNTGFMNTEAFF. Supplemented by reference TRBV5-4 and TRBJ1-1, the full variable domain reads ETGVTQSPTHLIKTRGQQVTLRCSSQSGHNTVSWYQQALGQGPQFIFQYYREEENGRGNFPPRFSGLQFPNYSSELNVNALELDDSALYLCASSPNTGFMNTEAFFGQGTRLTVV.

This chain uses TRBV25-1 with TRBJ1-2; D is unresolved. V shed 1 base and J shed 0 bases, with 12 bases lying between them. Germline CDR1 MGHDK, CDR2 SYGVNS. The CDR3 has 16 residues. CDR3 residues: CASSESLSPANYGYTF. The CDR3 region has the DNA TGTGCCAGCAGTGAATCCCTTAGCCCCGCTAACTATGGCTACACCTTC.

This rearrangement joins TRBV6-1 to TRBJ1-4, with a weak D call TRBD1 (5 bases). V was cut by 0 bases and J by 4 bases, with 15 bases left in between. This CDR3 is 17 amino acids long. CDR1 is MNHNS and CDR2 is SASEGT in the germline V gene. The chain's CDR3 is CASSEALGGQGNEKLFF. In nucleotides, the CDR3 is TGTGCCAGCAGTGAAGCGCTGGGGGGTCAGGGTAATGAAAAACTGTTTTTT.

This chain links TRBV5-1 with TRBJ1-2, with TRBD1 matching 7 bases. This CDR3 spans 14 amino acids. With V trimmed by 3 bases and J by 4 bases, 6 bases remained unmatched. Germline V gene data show CDR1 as SGHRS and CDR2 as YFSETQ. CDR3 nucleotide sequence: TGCGCCAGCAGCTCCGGGGGACAGCTCTATGGCTACACCTTC. Translated, it gives CASSSGGQLYGYTF.